This T cell receptor beta chain was documented in a study of early T cells in non-severe SARS-CoV-2 infection. This clonotype occurred many times. V lost 0 bases to trimming and J lost 4 bases, with 7 bases between them. The CDR3 consists of 13 residues. The germline gives CDR1 DFQATT, CDR2 SNEGSKA (reference sequence). TCRdb reanalysed the 5' RACE reads using MiXCR and keeps one entry per CDR3 protein. The sample holds roughly 48,000 distinct CDR3 sequences, over 7% seen once. Sequenced: whole blood. The chain recombines TRBV20-1 with TRBJ1-5; tentatively, D is TRBD1 (5 bases). This clonotype was sampled from an adult who was a healthcare worker with PCR-confirmed SARS-CoV-2 infection or an uninfected control (not recorded which). The CDR3 loop is CSARDGGNQPQHF. In nucleotides, the CDR3 is TGCAGTGCTAGAGATGGGGGGAATCAGCCCCAGCATTTT.